The rows below give T cell receptor beta chains drawn from one sample of a study of blood T cell repertoires in COVID-19. Some clones are missing from TCRdb's copy, which holds only in-frame ones; the method was immunoSEQ multiplex PCR. The sample shows more than 150,000 clones, about nine tenths of them seen only once. The sequenced material came from PBMCs or T cells enriched from blood (not recorded which). These receptors all come from a woman aged 25 to 45 who had recovered from COVID-19. The CDR3 runs from the conserved cysteine through the conserved F or W. D genes are given only for firm matches. Size values are once, few and many counts, or a class for expanded clones, and some rows have none.

>TRBV6-2/TRBV6-3|few|TRBJ2-7|-
TGTGCCAGCAGTTCGGCGGCGGGTCCCTCCTACGAGCAGTACTTC
CASSSAAGPSYEQYF
>TRBV7-9|-|TRBJ2-7|-
TGTGCCAGCAGCCCACCGGAGCTCGGGGGATTAGGTGAGCAGTACTTC
CASSPPELGGLGEQYF
>TRBV6-5|once|TRBJ2-7|TRBD1
TGTGCCAGCATTAAGCCTGGGACAGGGGTTGGCGAGCAGTACTTC
CASIKPGTGVGEQYF
>TRBV24-1|-|TRBJ2-2|-
TGTGCCACCAGTGATACTGCGGCGGAACGGAGCGGGGAGCTGTTTTTT
CATSDTAAERSGELFF
>TRBV6-1|-|TRBJ1-2|-
TGTGCCAGCAGTGAAGCGTTTGGGGGGAGCTATGGCTACACCTTC
CASSEAFGGSYGYTF
>TRBV10-3|-|TRBJ2-1|TRBD2
TGTGCCACCGGACTAGCGGGAGTCAATGAGCAGTTCTTC
CATGLAGVNEQFF
>TRBV11-3|-|TRBJ1-4|-
TGTGCCAGCAGCACCGACAGGACTAATGAAAAACTGTTTTTT
CASSTDRTNEKLFF
>TRBV5-1|-|TRBJ1-1|TRBD1
TGCGCCAGCAGCAACAGGGGGCCGTGGAACACTGAAGCTTTCTTT
CASSNRGPWNTEAFF
>TRBV2|-|TRBJ1-2|TRBD1
TGTGCCAGCAGTGAAGTTGGACAGGGAGACTATGGCTACACCTTC
CASSEVGQGDYGYTF
>TRBV18|-|TRBJ1-2|-
TGTGCCAGCTCACCACCGCAGGGGCTTACCAACTATGGCTACACCTTC
CASSPPQGLTNYGYTF
>TRBV6-1|-|TRBJ1-5|TRBD1
TGTGCCAGCATTGAAGACAGGGGAGGCAATCAGCCCCAGCATTTT
CASIEDRGGNQPQHF
>TRBV7-6|-|TRBJ2-5|-
TGTGCCAGCAGCATTTGGGCGAAGGTTTTTGAGACCCAGTACTTC
CASSIWAKVFETQYF
>TRBV30|-|TRBJ1-4|-
TGTGCCTGGAGTCTGGACAGCCTTAATGAAAAACTGTTTTTT
CAWSLDSLNEKLFF
>TRBV30|-|TRBJ1-4|TRBD1
TGTGCTGCCAGGGGGCGTGCTGAAAAACTGTTTTTT
CAARGRAEKLFF
>TRBV7-2|-|TRBJ2-5|-
TGTGCCAGCAGCCCAGGGGGGTTCCAAGAGACCCAGTACTTC
CASSPGGFQETQYF
>TRBV30|-|TRBJ1-6|-
TGTGCCTGGAGGCGGTATCAGGGCGATTCACCCCTCCACTTT
CAWRRYQGDSPLHF
>TRBV27|few|TRBJ1-2|TRBD1
TGTGCCAGCAGTATCTACAGGGGGCCGAACTATGGCTACACCTTC
CASSIYRGPNYGYTF
>TRBV19|-|TRBJ1-6|-
TGTGCCAGTAGAGGCCTCGGCGGTAGTAATTCACCCCTCCACTTT
CASRGLGGSNSPLHF
>TRBV30|-|TRBJ2-3|TRBD2
TGTGCCTGGAGGGGAGCGGGAGGGCTGGGCACAGATACGCAGTATTTT
CAWRGAGGLGTDTQYF
>TRBV30|-|TRBJ1-4|-
TGTGCCTGGACCCTCGGGGGGGGAGCAACTAATGAAAAACTGTTTTTT
CAWTLGGGATNEKLFF
>TRBV7-2|-|TRBJ2-5|TRBD2
TGTGCCAGCAGCCCCCGGACTAGCGGGACCCATGGCAAGACCCAGTACTTC
CASSPRTSGTHGKTQYF
>TRBV9|-|TRBJ2-3|TRBD2
TGTGCCAGCAGCGGTCGGGGGGCAGATACGCAGTATTTT
CASSGRGADTQYF
>TRBV15|once|TRBJ2-7|TRBD2
TGTGCCACGGGGGGTACTAGCGGGATCGAGCAGTACTTC
CATGGTSGIEQYF
>TRBV9|-|TRBJ2-5|-
TGTGCCAGCAGCGTAGGAAGACGGAGCCAAGAGACCCAGTACTTC
CASSVGRRSQETQYF
>TRBV5-1|-|TRBJ2-2|TRBD1
TGCGCCAGCAGCAAAGGGACAGGGTCGGCCACCGGGGAGCTGTTTTTT
CASSKGTGSATGELFF
>TRBV7-9|-|TRBJ1-5|TRBD1
TGTGCCAGCAGCTGGGGACAGGCCGAGGGTTTAAGGGAGCCCCAGCATTTT
CASSWGQAEGLREPQHF